Presented here are 32 T cell receptor beta chains from one specimen sequenced in a study of blood T cell repertoires in COVID-19. Sequencing used immunoSEQ multiplex PCR; TCRdb keeps in-frame clones, though not all of them. The sample records around 480,000 clones, roughly 87% being singletons. The sequenced sample consisted of PBMCs or T cells enriched from blood (not recorded which). The source is a woman between 18 and 29 years old who had recovered from COVID-19.

The V gene is TRBV25-1, the J gene TRBJ1-2; D might be TRBD1 (5 bases). Germline V gives CDR1 MGHDK, CDR2 SYGVNS. V was trimmed by 3 bases and J by 5 bases, leaving 10 bases between them. The CDR3 covers 13 residues. In nucleotides, the CDR3 is TGTGCCAGCAGTGAGACAGAGTATTATGGCTACACCTTC. It yields the protein CASSETEYYGYTF.

The chain links TRBV2 to TRBJ1-5; D remains unclear. The CDR3 is made up of 13 amino acids. Germline V CDR1 and CDR2: SNHLY, FYNNEI. Trimming removed 7 bases from V and 0 bases from J, with 7 bases in between. CDR3 nucleotides: TGTGCCAGCACGACTTATAGCAATCAGCCCCAGCATTTT. The encoded protein is CASTTYSNQPQHF.

The chain uses TRBV6-5 and TRBJ2-7, with D possibly TRBD1 on 5 matching bases. V dropped 2 bases and J dropped 2 bases, with 16 bases sitting between them. Per germline, CDR1 MNHEY and CDR2 SVGAGI. The CDR3 length is 16 residues. CDR3 region: CASSYPEAGCPYEQYF. As DNA, the CDR3 is TGTGCCAGCAGTTACCCCGAGGCAGGGTGTCCCTACGAGCAGTACTTC.

The rearrangement joins TRBV7-2 to TRBJ2-3; a possible D gene is TRBD2 (5 bases). Between the trimmed V and J ends, which lost 4 bases and 0 bases, there was a span of 8 bases. The CDR3 runs 14 residues. CDR1 and CDR2 from the germline V gene are SGHTA and FQGNSA. CDR3 in DNA: TGTGCCAGCAGCTCCTGGACTAGCACAGATACGCAGTATTTT. Translation: CASSSWTSTDTQYF.

J is TRBJ2-7 and V is TRBV25-1; possibly TRBD2 for D (6 bases). Germline V gives CDR1 MGHDK, CDR2 SYGVNS. V was cut by 0 bases and J by 2 bases, with 8 bases left in between. This CDR3 spans 14 amino acids. The CDR3 here is CASSEYGGTYEQYF. The CDR3 nucleotides are TGTGCCAGCAGTGAATATGGAGGGACCTACGAGCAGTACTTC.

This clone was counted many times. The rearrangement links TRBV6-4 to TRBJ1-1; 7 positions agree with TRBD1. Unmatched junction bases numbered 3, after V lost 0 bases and J lost 8 bases. The CDR3 sequence is 13 residues long. The germline V gene encodes CDR1 MRHNA and CDR2 SNTAGT. The DNA of the CDR3 is TGTGCCAGCAGTGACTCGCCGACAGGGGAAGCTTTCTTT. Translation gives CASSDSPTGEAFF.

V gene TRBV5-5 combines with J gene TRBJ1-5; D is unclear. This CDR3 is 14 amino acids long. V was clipped by 2 bases and J by 7 bases, with 13 bases between them. The germline V gene encodes CDR1 SGHKS and CDR2 YYEKEE (reference sequence). The CDR3 DNA follows: TGTGCCAGCAGCTTCTGGGTGGGCTGGCAGCCCCAGCATTTT. It specifies CASSFWVGWQPQHF. The full variable domain, rest sourced from reference TRBV5-5 and TRBJ1-5, is DAGVTQSPTHLIKTRGQQVTLRCSPISGHKSVSWYQQVLGQGPQFIFQYYEKEERGRGNFPDRFSARQFPNYSSELNVNALLLGDSALYLCASSFWVGWQPQHFGDGTRLSIL.

As concerns this clone: Within the sample, other DNA sequences also encode this same CDR3. This rearrangement joins TRBV5-1 to TRBJ2-5, with TRBD1 identical over 8 bases. Germline trimming cut 4 bases from V and 4 bases from J; bases unmatched to any gene: 6. The CDR3 is made up of 14 amino acids. CDR1 is SGHRS, CDR2 YFSETQ, per germline. Here the CDR3 DNA reads TGCGCCAGCAGCCTCGACAGGGGCGGAGAGACCCAGTACTTC. Protein: CASSLDRGGETQYF.

The J gene is TRBJ1-2, the V gene TRBV6-5; D is ambiguous. Trimming shortened V by 0 bases and J by 3 bases, and 5 bases separated the two germline ends. Germline V gene sequence: CDR1 MNHEY, CDR2 SVGAGI. The length of the CDR3 is 13 residues. The CDR3 spells CASSYSSDYGYTF. For the CDR3, the DNA is TGTGCCAGCAGTTACTCATCGGACTATGGCTACACCTTC.

V and J are TRBV28 and TRBJ1-4; TRBD1 aligns across 7 bases. CDR3 length equals 16 residues. Per germline, CDR1 MDHEN and CDR2 SYDVKM. V dropped 5 bases and J dropped 8; count of bases not matched to a gene: 14. The CDR3 protein is CASSLGTRDRKEKLFF. The CDR3 DNA sequence: TGTGCCAGCAGTCTGGGGACAAGGGACAGAAAAGAAAAACTGTTTTTT.

The V and J genes are TRBV10-2 and TRBJ1-4; D gene ambiguous. Germline CDR1 reads WSHSY; CDR2 reads SAAADI. The CDR3 runs to 15 residues. V was pared by 3 bases and J by 4 bases, with 12 bases between. This CDR3 is CASSEPEDDNEKLFF. The CDR3 nucleotides read TGCGCCAGCAGTGAACCCGAGGATGATAATGAAAAACTGTTTTTT.

CDR3 DNA: TGTGCCAGCAGTTTAGCGGGGCAATCCTACGAGCAGTACTTC. Protein: CASSLAGQSYEQYF. This chain uses TRBV6-5 with TRBJ2-7; 8 nucleotides match TRBD2. V shed 4 bases, J shed 1 base, and the junction held 3 bases outside the gene matches. The CDR3 contains 14 residues. Per germline, CDR1 MNHEY and CDR2 SVGAGI.

V usage is TRBV28 and J usage is TRBJ1-2; D ambiguous. The V end was cut by 8 bases, the J end by 8 bases, with 15 bases between. Germline CDR1 is MDHEN and CDR2 is SYDVKM. There are 12 residues in the CDR3. CDR3 sequence: CASGPGFVGYTF. The DNA for the CDR3 is TGTGCCAGCGGGCCGGGGTTTGTGGGCTACACCTTC.

The chain combines TRBV3-1 (or the pseudogene TRBV3-2) with TRBJ2-1, with 9 bases fitting TRBD1. J was trimmed by 15 bases and V by 0 bases; bases with no gene match: 6. In germline, CDR1 is LGHDT, CDR2 YNNKEL (reference sequence). The CDR3 extends over 13 amino acids. The CDR3 reads CASSQDFPGQGFF. CDR3 bases: TGTGCCAGCAGCCAAGATTTCCCGGGACAGGGGTTCTTC.

The rearrangement uses TRBV7-2 and TRBJ1-5; unclear D gene. From germline, CDR1 is SGHTA and CDR2 FQGNSA. V was cut by 3 bases and J by 0 bases, with 6 bases left in between. The CDR3 is made up of 14 amino acids. The CDR3 reads CASSLGDSNQPQHF. The CDR3 DNA sequence: TGTGCCAGCAGCTTGGGAGATAGCAATCAGCCCCAGCATTTT.

This chain's CDR3 is CASRGTGNYGYTF. The DNA of the CDR3 is TGTGCCAGCAGGGGGACAGGGAACTATGGCTACACCTTC. The rearrangement uses TRBV12-3 or TRBV12-4 and TRBJ1-2; TRBD1 matches at 9 bases. V was pared by 6 bases and J by 2 bases, with 1 base of the junction left unmatched. This CDR3 spans 13 amino acids.

This clone was seen a handful of times. The chain employs TRBV27 and TRBJ2-3; 7 nucleotides line up with TRBD1. CDR3 length equals 14 residues. Germline V gene sequence: CDR1 MNHEY, CDR2 SMNVEV (reference sequence). V lost 2 bases and J lost 1; bases outside the gene matches: 0. CDR3 residues: CASSLDRGTDTQYF. CDR3 nucleotides: TGTGCCAGCAGTTTAGACAGGGGCACAGATACGCAGTATTTT.

V is TRBV18 and J is TRBJ1-2; D possibly corresponds to TRBD1 (5 bases). Germline-derived CDR1 and CDR2 are KGHSH and LQKENI. V dropped 9 bases and J dropped 8 bases, with 10 bases sitting between them. The CDR3 covers 10 residues. This CDR3 is CASSGPGYTF. CDR3 bases: TGTGCCAGTTCAGGGCCCGGCTACACCTTC. The full variable domain, completed using reference TRBV18 and TRBJ1-2, is NAGVMQNPRHLVRRRGQEARLRCSPMKGHSHVYWYRQLPEEGLKFMVYLQKENIIDESGMPKERFSAEFPKEGPSILRIQQVVRGDSAAYFCASSGPGYTFGSGTRLTVV.

V is TRBV6-2 or TRBV6-3 and J is TRBJ1-6; 9 bases fit TRBD1. CDR1 and CDR2 from the germline V gene are MNHEY and SVGEGT. Trimming at V came to 6 bases and at J to 7 bases, leaving 1 base not matched to a gene. This CDR3 contains 13 residues. In DNA, the CDR3 is TGTGCCAGCAGCGGACAGGGGAATTCACCCCTCCACTTT. It translates to CASSGQGNSPLHF.

The gene calls are TRBV5-1 and TRBJ2-7, with TRBD1 matching over 10 bases. The CDR3 is 15 residues long. In germline, CDR1 is SGHRS, CDR2 YFSETQ. V lost 4 bases to trimming and J lost 4 bases; unmatched junction nucleotides: 8. This chain's CDR3 is CASSVAPGQGYEQYF. The CDR3 nucleotides are TGCGCCAGCAGCGTGGCTCCGGGACAGGGGTACGAGCAGTACTTC.

This rearrangement joins TRBV5-4 to TRBJ1-2; no clear D gene. This CDR3 has 14 residues. The V and J ends lost 3 bases and 4 bases respectively, with 13 bases between them. Germline loops: CDR1 SGHNT, CDR2 YYREEE (reference sequence). This CDR3 is CASSSGQAGYGYTF. In DNA, the CDR3 is TGTGCCAGCAGCTCCGGCCAGGCTGGCTATGGCTACACCTTC.

The chain couples TRBV19 to TRBJ1-1; D is perhaps TRBD1 (5 bases). The germline V gene has CDR1 LNHDA and CDR2 SQIVND (reference sequence). The CDR3 covers 14 residues. Trimming shortened V by 4 bases and J by 3 bases, and 12 bases separated the two germline ends. The CDR3, as DNA: TGTGCCAGTAGTACCCGTCGGGGGGACACTGAAGCTTTCTTT. Protein: CASSTRRGDTEAFF.

The J gene is TRBJ1-2, the V gene TRBV6-5; D is ambiguous. In germline, CDR1 is MNHEY, CDR2 SVGAGI. The CDR3 extends over 14 amino acids. Trimming shortened V by 6 bases and J by 3 bases, and 14 bases separated the two germline ends. The CDR3 region has the DNA TGTGCCAGCAGCTTCTCACAGAGTTACTATGGCTACACCTTC. It specifies CASSFSQSYYGYTF.

This clone was detected only once. The chain combines TRBV19 with TRBJ2-7; D might be TRBD1 (6 bases). The CDR3 is 16 amino acids. Trimming took off 1 base at V and 2 bases at J, with 15 bases between the two ends. CDR1 LNHDA and CDR2 SQIVND come from the germline V gene (reference sequence). This chain's CDR3 is CASSIGATDRTYEQYF. CDR3 DNA sequence: TGTGCCAGTAGTATAGGCGCGACGGACAGAACCTACGAGCAGTACTTC.

The chain couples TRBV7-2 to TRBJ1-1; D not resolved. This CDR3 is 12 amino acids long. V was clipped by 5 bases and J by 4 bases, with 8 bases between them. Germline values: CDR1 SGHTA, CDR2 FQGNSA. The CDR3 is CASSPSVTEAFF. Here the CDR3 DNA reads TGTGCCAGCAGCCCAAGCGTCACTGAAGCTTTCTTT.

This chain joins TRBV18 and TRBJ2-7; TRBD1 matches at 8 bases. The CDR3 runs to 17 residues. Trimming at V came to 2 bases and at J to 5 bases, leaving 14 bases not matched to a gene. CDR1 is KGHSH, CDR2 LQKENI, per germline. The CDR3 DNA follows: TGTGCCAGCTCACCATTTATGGATGAGACAGGGGACCACGAGCAGTACTTC. Amino acids: CASSPFMDETGDHEQYF.

The chain is built from TRBV3-1 (or the pseudogene TRBV3-2) and TRBJ2-1; TRBD2 matches 9 bases. After removal of 5 bases from V and 8 bases from J, the junction contained 7 bases not matched to a gene. Germline V CDR1 and CDR2: LGHDT, YNNKEL (reference sequence). The CDR3 totals 14 residues. CDR3 DNA: TGTGCCAGCAGCTCCTCTAGCGGGGAGGATGAGCAGTTCTTC. This codes for CASSSSSGEDEQFF.

The gene calls are TRBV28 and TRBJ1-1, with 9 bases lining up with TRBD1. The germline V gene encodes CDR1 MDHEN and CDR2 SYDVKM. The CDR3 is made up of 12 amino acids. Germline trimming cut 2 bases from V and 9 bases from J; bases unmatched to any gene: 1. Here the CDR3 DNA reads TGTGCCAGCAGTTTAAACAGGGGGCAAGCTTTCTTT. This codes for CASSLNRGQAFF.

The chain employs TRBV6-1 and TRBJ2-3; no clear D. The CDR3 length is 14 residues. V was shortened by 6 bases and J by 3 bases, with 13 bases between the two germline ends. Per the germline V gene, CDR1 is MNHNS and CDR2 is SASEGT. The CDR3 nucleotides are TGTGCCAGCAGGAATACCGCCGAGACAGATACGCAGTATTTT. Encoded protein: CASRNTAETDTQYF.

The chain carries TRBV5-4 and TRBJ2-5; TRBD2 matches 10 bases. Germline lookup yields CDR1 SGHNT and CDR2 YYREEE (reference sequence). Trimming removed 4 bases from V and 5 bases from J; junction bases left unmatched: 14. This CDR3 is built from 17 residues. CDR3: CASSPPSGGAGWETQYF. Written as DNA, the CDR3 is TGTGCCAGCAGCCCGCCGAGCGGGGGGGCAGGGTGGGAGACCCAGTACTTC.

This clone was observed a handful of times. This chain connects TRBV13 to TRBJ1-1; D not certain. Germline-derived CDR1 and CDR2 are PRHDT and FYEKMQ (reference sequence). Trimming cost V 3 bases and J 5 bases, with 4 bases left between them. The CDR3 extends over 11 amino acids. CDR3 region: CASSFGTEAFF. The CDR3 nucleotides are TGTGCCAGCAGCTTCGGGACTGAAGCTTTCTTT.

J is TRBJ1-3 and V is TRBV10-3, with TRBD1 as a possible D gene (5 bases). Deletions cut 7 bases from V and 4 bases from J, with 23 bases between. The CDR3 has 17 amino acids. Germline V gene lookup returns CDR1 ENHRY and CDR2 SYGVKD. The CDR3 spells CAIKSGVSAGRGNTIYF. The DNA of the CDR3 is TGTGCCATCAAGTCGGGCGTTTCCGCGGGGCGAGGAAACACCATATATTTT.